This TCR beta chain was identified during a study of identical twins. TCRdb ran MiXCR on the 5' RACE reads and lists one entry per CDR3 protein. The sample has 550,000 to 700,000 distinct CDR3 sequences, about 20% seen once; the top ten hold around 4.5%. There are 14 residues in the CDR3. Germline CDR1 and CDR2: GTSNPN and SVGIG (reference sequence). The V end was cut by 4 bases, the J end by 5 bases, with 15 bases between. Findings and caveats of the study: Out-of-frame alpha sequences common to twins were enriched for low generation probability. There was more out-of-frame TCR alpha sharing in monozygotic twins than models estimated.

Of note for this clonotype: Its matching antigen is unknown.

The data were also submitted as part of a second study, on T cells expressing NK-cell markers. That source notes: A few donors' CD3+CD56-NKG2C+ cells were dominated by the same clonotypes.

Input material: PBMCs. This clonotype was obtained from a woman in her late teens or twenties in good health. The chain combines TRBV30 with TRBJ2-1, with D perhaps assigned TRBD1 or TRBD2 (5 bases each). The CDR3 sequence is CAWNRDHIDNEQFF. In nucleotides, the CDR3 is TGTGCCTGGAATCGGGACCATATCGACAATGAGCAGTTCTTC.